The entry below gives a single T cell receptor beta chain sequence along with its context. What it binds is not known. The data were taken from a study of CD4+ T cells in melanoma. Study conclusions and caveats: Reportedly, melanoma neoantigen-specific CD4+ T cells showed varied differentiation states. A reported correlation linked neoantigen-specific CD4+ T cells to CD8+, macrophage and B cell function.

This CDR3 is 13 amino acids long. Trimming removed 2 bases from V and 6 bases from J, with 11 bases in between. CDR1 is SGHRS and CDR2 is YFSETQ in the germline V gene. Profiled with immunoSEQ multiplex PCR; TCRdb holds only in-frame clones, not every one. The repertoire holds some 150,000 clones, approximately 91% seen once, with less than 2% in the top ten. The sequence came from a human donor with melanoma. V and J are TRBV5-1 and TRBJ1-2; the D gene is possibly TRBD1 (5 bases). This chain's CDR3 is CASSLMGQDGYTF. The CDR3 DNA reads TGCGCCAGCAGCTTAATGGGGCAGGATGGCTACACCTTC.